The clone carrying this T cell receptor (beta chain) has more than one count but fewer than ten. With 1 base clipped from V and 2 bases from J, the junction kept 7 bases outside the gene matches. Germline values: CDR1 SGHKS, CDR2 YYEKEE (reference sequence). The CDR3 runs 16 residues. PCR used 60 Vbeta primers and 13 Jbeta primers. Profiling relied on immunoSEQ multiplex PCR, and the TCRdb table lists in-frame clones only, not all of them. The sample yields about 250,000 clones, more than 55% seen once. The data were taken from a study of cytomegalovirus exposure and HLA in healthy donors. This TCR was sampled from a female donor in good health and CMV-seronegative. The source material was PBMCs. This chain connects TRBV5-5 to TRBJ2-7; 9 bases agree with TRBD2. This chain's CDR3 is CASSLTSGRSPYEQYF. DNA for the CDR3: TGTGCCAGCAGCTTGACTAGCGGGCGATCGCCCTACGAGCAGTACTTC.